This TCR beta chain appears in the sequencing data of a study of post-analysis software for immune sequencing data. Study-level information: Courses of disease covered relapsing-remitting, secondary progressive and progressive-relapsing multiple sclerosis.

This clonotype was seen ten or more times. Its target is not known. Study-wide results and caveats: The study found TRBV5-6, TRBV5-1 and TRBV20-1 among roughly 5 TRBV segments more frequent in patients than controls. Controls significantly exceeded multiple sclerosis patients in normalized Chao1 diversity. Those samples that were prepared in the same batch co-clustered strongly by F measure.

The germline V gene encodes CDR1 SGHVS and CDR2 FQNEAQ. The CDR3 is made up of 14 amino acids. The V gene end was trimmed by 5 bases and the J gene end by 6 bases; junction bases not matched to a gene: 5. Libraries were made from TCR beta cDNA, and they carried unique molecular identifiers. From the PCR reads, TCRdb called clonotypes with MiXCR, one entry per CDR3 protein. The table lists about 760,000 distinct CDR3 sequences, 25% to 30% of them singletons, with around 0.56% in the top ten. The sample taken for sequencing was blood. The sequence came from a girl aged 5-17 years with multiple sclerosis. This chain uses TRBV7-8 with TRBJ2-1, with TRBD1 identical over 9 bases. The CDR3 loop is CASSPGQGGNEQFF. The CDR3 DNA follows: TGTGCCAGCAGCCCGGGACAGGGAGGCAATGAGCAGTTCTTC.